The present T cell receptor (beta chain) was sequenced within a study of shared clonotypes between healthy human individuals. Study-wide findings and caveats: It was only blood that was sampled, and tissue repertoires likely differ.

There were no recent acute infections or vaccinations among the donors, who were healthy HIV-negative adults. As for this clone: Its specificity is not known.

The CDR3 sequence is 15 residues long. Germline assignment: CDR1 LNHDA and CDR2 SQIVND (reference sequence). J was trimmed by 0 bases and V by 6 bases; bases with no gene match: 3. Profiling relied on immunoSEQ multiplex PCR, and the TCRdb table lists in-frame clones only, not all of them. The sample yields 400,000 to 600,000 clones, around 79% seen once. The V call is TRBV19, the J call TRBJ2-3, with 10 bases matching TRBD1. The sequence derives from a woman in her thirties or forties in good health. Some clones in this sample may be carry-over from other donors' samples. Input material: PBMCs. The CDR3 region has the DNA TGTGCCAGTAGCGAGACAGGGGGCAGCACAGATACGCAGTATTTT. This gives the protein CASSETGGSTDTQYF.